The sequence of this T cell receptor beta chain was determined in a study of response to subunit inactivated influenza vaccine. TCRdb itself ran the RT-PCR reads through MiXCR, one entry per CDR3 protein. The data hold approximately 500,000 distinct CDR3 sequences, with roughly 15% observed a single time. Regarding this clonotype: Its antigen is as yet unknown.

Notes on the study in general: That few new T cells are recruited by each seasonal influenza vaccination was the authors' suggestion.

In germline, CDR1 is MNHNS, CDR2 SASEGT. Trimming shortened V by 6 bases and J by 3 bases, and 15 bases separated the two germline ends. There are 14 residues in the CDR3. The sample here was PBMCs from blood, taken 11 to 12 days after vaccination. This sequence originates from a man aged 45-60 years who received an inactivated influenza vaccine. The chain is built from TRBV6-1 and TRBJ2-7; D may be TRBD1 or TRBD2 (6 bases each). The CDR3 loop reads CASSPEKGGYEQYF. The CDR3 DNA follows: TGTGCCAGCAGCCCAGAGAAGGGGGGCTACGAGCAGTACTTC.